These 9 T cell receptor beta chains were all obtained from the same sample, sequenced in a study of beta chain features in type 1 diabetes. Study findings and constraints: Shortening of TCRB CDR3s, moderate but significant, appeared in all four CD4+ subsets of Type 1 diabetes patients.

These receptors have no identified antigens. The authors reverse transcribed all of the isolated RNA, so sequencing captured expressed TCRB transcripts. Some clones are missing from TCRdb's copy, which holds only in-frame ones; the method was immunoSEQ multiplex PCR. The sample yields tens of thousands of clones, around 50% seen once. The sequencing input was Tregs from blood. The receptor set was obtained from a woman aged 40-49 years with type 1 diabetes.

The chain links TRBV29-1 to TRBJ2-7; D is ambiguous. There are 14 residues in the CDR3. The germline V gene encodes CDR1 SQVTM and CDR2 ANQGSEA. Trimming left V 4 bases short and J 2 bases short, with 15 bases between. This CDR3 is CSVADTPTTYEQYF. In DNA form, the CDR3 reads TGCAGCGTTGCCGACACACCAACGACCTACGAGCAGTACTTC.

By sample share, this clone is medium-sized (0.01 to 0.1%). The V call is TRBV10-3, the J call TRBJ1-3, with a tentative D call TRBD1 (6 bases). This CDR3 comprises 14 residues. Germline CDR1 ENHRY, CDR2 SYGVKD. Trimming cost V 6 bases and J 0 bases, with 9 bases left between them. The CDR3 loop is CAISGQSSGNTIYF. The CDR3 DNA reads TGTGCCATCAGCGGACAGAGCTCTGGAAACACCATATATTTT.

V and J are TRBV19 and TRBJ2-2, with D possibly matching TRBD2 (5 bases). The CDR3 runs 14 residues. V was shortened by 3 bases and J by 7 bases, with 12 bases between the two germline ends. CDR1 and CDR2 from the germline V gene are LNHDA and SQIVND (reference sequence). CDR3 bases: TGTGCCAGTAGTATTTCGGGGAACGTCGGGGAGCTGTTTTTT. The encoded protein is CASSISGNVGELFF.

The V gene is TRBV6-5, the J gene TRBJ1-1; D gene uncertain. This CDR3 contains 13 residues. V lost 2 bases, J lost 4 bases, and 8 bases lay in between. Germline lookup yields CDR1 MNHEY and CDR2 SVGAGI. CDR3 residues: CASSYGLGTEAFF. CDR3 nucleotides: TGTGCCAGCAGTTACGGGCTTGGCACTGAAGCTTTCTTT.

This chain links TRBV6-6 with TRBJ2-3; D might be TRBD1 (8 bases). The germline gives CDR1 MNHNY, CDR2 SVGAGI (reference sequence). The CDR3 length is 15 residues. V lost 6 bases, J lost 5 bases, and 18 bases lay in between. The CDR3 region has the DNA TGTGCCAGCAGAATGACAGGGGAGGGAGGAGATACGCAGTATTTT. It codes for CASRMTGEGGDTQYF.

The chain joins TRBV4-2 to TRBJ1-5; a possible D gene is TRBD1 (5 bases). V lost 2 bases to trimming and J lost 4 bases, with 6 bases between them. Germline CDR1 is LGHNA and CDR2 is YNFKEQ. This CDR3 spans 13 amino acids. CDR3 loop: CASSQTGNQPQHF. CDR3 DNA sequence: TGTGCCAGCAGCCAAACAGGTAATCAGCCCCAGCATTTT.

This chain links TRBV29-1 with TRBJ1-2; TRBD1 aligns across 8 bases. CDR3 length: 12 amino acids. Trimming took 7 bases from V and 6 from J; bases not matched to a gene: 7. From germline, CDR1 is SQVTM and CDR2 ANQGSEA. The CDR3 loop is CSARTGTDGYTF. DNA for the CDR3: TGCAGCGCCAGGACAGGGACCGATGGCTACACCTTC.

The chain joins TRBV10-3 to TRBJ1-2; 7 nucleotides match TRBD1. CDR1 and CDR2 (germline): ENHRY, SYGVKD. The CDR3 runs 13 residues. V gave up 3 bases and J gave up 6 bases; unmatched junction bases: 4. This CDR3 is CAISESRGDGYTF. The CDR3 nucleotides are TGTGCCATCAGTGAAAGCAGGGGGGATGGCTACACCTTC.

This clone was counted between two and nine times. The chain uses TRBV27 and TRBJ2-7; 8 nucleotides line up with TRBD1. The CDR3 loop spans 14 amino acids. V shed 8 bases and J 1 base; nucleotides not matched to a gene: 7. Germline lookup yields CDR1 MNHEY and CDR2 SMNVEV (reference sequence). The CDR3 region is CASGRQGLSYEQYF. For the CDR3, the DNA is TGTGCCAGCGGGCGACAGGGGTTATCCTACGAGCAGTACTTC.